Following are 28 T cell receptor beta chains from one sample sequenced in a study of Tregs in tolerant kidney transplant recipients. Assay: immunoSEQ multiplex PCR; the TCRdb copy retains only in-frame clones and omits some. The repertoire holds some 62,000 clones, roughly 98% seen once, with 0.34% in the top ten. Source: Tregs from blood, taken before the transplant. These receptors were collected from a human donor who received a combined kidney and bone marrow transplant.

The chain employs TRBV6-5 and TRBJ1-2, with no clear D. The V end lost 0 bases, the J end lost 1 base, and 6 bases lay between the germline ends. Germline V gene lookup returns CDR1 MNHEY and CDR2 SVGAGI. CDR3 length equals 14 residues. The CDR3 DNA sequence: TGTGCCAGCAGTTACTCTGGCCGTAACTATGGCTACACCTTC. It translates to CASSYSGRNYGYTF.

The chain joins TRBV30 to TRBJ1-2; the D gene is possibly TRBD1 (6 bases). The V end lost 4 bases, the J end lost 4 bases, and 10 bases lay between the germline ends. The germline CDR1 and CDR2 sequences are GTSNPN and SVGIG (reference sequence). This CDR3 is built from 12 residues. CDR3 amino acids: CAWTQGSYGYTF. The CDR3, as DNA: TGTGCCTGGACACAGGGTAGCTATGGCTACACCTTC.

The chain carries TRBV6-5 and TRBJ1-2; TRBD1 aligns across 11 bases. Per the germline V gene, CDR1 is MNHEY and CDR2 is SVGAGI. The length of the CDR3 is 13 residues. V lost 6 bases and J lost 6; bases outside the gene matches: 3. In DNA, the CDR3 is TGTGCCAGCAGAGGACAGGGGGCCGATGGCTACACCTTC. Encoded protein: CASRGQGADGYTF.

This sequence joins TRBV4-3 and TRBJ1-2; 9 bases line up with TRBD1. Trimming removed 4 bases from V and 5 bases from J; junction bases left unmatched: 5. From germline, CDR1 is LGHNA and CDR2 YSLEER. CDR3 length: 14 residues. The CDR3 region is CASSRSGTGYGYTF. The CDR3 coding sequence is TGCGCCAGCAGCCGATCCGGGACAGGGTATGGCTACACCTTC.

As for this clone: A read error may produce the germline difference seen at one junction end. V and J are TRBV18 and TRBJ2-4; 9 nucleotides match TRBD1. This CDR3 is built from 12 residues. From germline, CDR1 is KGHSH and CDR2 LQKENI. CDR3 region: CASSPGTGTIDF. Here the CDR3 DNA reads TGTGCCAGCTCTCCCGGGACAGGGACTATCGACTTC.

The chain links TRBV5-1 to TRBJ2-3; TRBD2 matches at 8 bases. After removal of 3 bases from V and 9 bases from J, the junction contained 6 bases not matched to a gene. The germline V gene encodes CDR1 SGHRS and CDR2 YFSETQ. The CDR3 runs to 13 residues. The CDR3: CASSWSSGETQYF. DNA of the CDR3: TGCGCCAGCAGCTGGAGTAGCGGGGAAACGCAGTATTTT.

This sequence joins TRBV11-2 and TRBJ2-3, with 8 bases identical to TRBD2. Unmatched junction bases numbered 6, after V lost 1 base and J lost 3 bases. From germline, CDR1 is SGHAT and CDR2 FQNNGV. The length of the CDR3 is 16 residues. For the CDR3, the DNA is TGTGCCAGCAGCTTAGGAGGGGGACTAGGTACAGATACGCAGTATTTT. Its protein product is CASSLGGGLGTDTQYF.

The chain couples TRBV15 to TRBJ2-7, with D tentatively TRBD1 (5 bases). The CDR3 is made up of 13 amino acids. The germline CDR1 and CDR2 sequences are LNHNV and YYDKDF (reference sequence). V lost 1 base, J lost 3 bases, and 7 bases lay in between. The CDR3 spells CATSRGQFYEQYF. Here the CDR3 DNA reads TGTGCCACCAGCAGAGGACAGTTCTACGAGCAGTACTTC.

The rearrangement links TRBV5-4 to TRBJ2-3; 8 bases fit TRBD2. V trimming: 0 bases; J trimming: 2 bases; junction bases outside the gene matches: 2. CDR3 length: 15 amino acids. Germline values: CDR1 SGHNT, CDR2 YYREEE (reference sequence). CDR3 protein: CASSLAGGLTDTQYF. The CDR3 DNA reads as TGTGCCAGCAGCTTGGCGGGGGGGCTCACAGATACGCAGTATTTT.

The chain carries TRBV11-2 and TRBJ2-7, with D perhaps TRBD2 (5 bases). Germline V gene lookup returns CDR1 SGHAT and CDR2 FQNNGV. CDR3 size: 15 residues. V was pared by 5 bases and J by 2 bases, with 16 bases between. The CDR3 bases are TGTGCCAGCAGCCAAAAGATCAGCGGACCCTACGAGCAGTACTTC. It translates to CASSQKISGPYEQYF.

The chain joins TRBV5-1 to TRBJ1-2; no reliable D call. This CDR3 has 15 residues. Deletions cut 1 base from V and 6 bases from J, with 16 bases between. Germline-derived CDR1 and CDR2 are SGHRS and YFSETQ. The CDR3 coding sequence is TGCGCCAGCAGCTTGTGGCAGGTGGAAGTCGATGGCTACACCTTC. The encoded protein is CASSLWQVEVDGYTF.

The chain couples TRBV6-1 to TRBJ1-3; 8 positions match TRBD1. Losses at the gene ends were 6 bases for V and 3 bases for J; bases not matched to a gene: 4. The CDR3 is 14 residues long. Germline values: CDR1 MNHNS, CDR2 SASEGT. The DNA for the CDR3 is TGTGCCAGCAGAGGGACAGGTCGTGGAAACACCATATATTTT. Residues: CASRGTGRGNTIYF.

The CDR3 DNA sequence: TGTGCCAGCAGCTCACAAGCGGGCACCTTCTACAATGAGCAGTTCTTC. The encoded protein is CASSSQAGTFYNEQFF. The rearrangement uses TRBV11-3 and TRBJ2-1; TRBD2 might be the D (6 bases). The CDR3 is made up of 16 amino acids. Trimming stripped 4 bases from V and 3 bases from J, with 16 bases between. Germline CDR1 reads SGHNT; CDR2 reads YENEEA.

This sequence joins TRBV5-5 and TRBJ1-5, with 9 positions matching TRBD1. Losses at the gene ends were 3 bases for V and 5 bases for J; bases not matched to a gene: 3. Germline-derived CDR1 and CDR2 are SGHKS and YYEKEE (reference sequence). CDR3 size: 14 residues. The CDR3 protein is CASSWGQGDQPQHF. CDR3 DNA: TGTGCCAGCAGCTGGGGACAGGGAGATCAGCCCCAGCATTTT.

V and J are TRBV9 and TRBJ1-2; D is undetermined. Germline V gene sequence: CDR1 SGDLS, CDR2 YYNGEE. The CDR3 has 19 amino acids. Trimming took 0 bases from V and 1 from J, leaving 22 bases between them. Here the CDR3 reads CASSVGPYLRGLYNYGYTF. The CDR3 bases are TGTGCCAGCAGCGTAGGCCCCTACTTGCGCGGGCTATATAACTATGGCTACACCTTC.

The rearrangement links TRBV9 to TRBJ1-6; D gene uncertain. CDR1 and CDR2 from the germline V gene are SGDLS and YYNGEE. CDR3 length: 16 residues. V lost 3 bases and J 0 bases, leaving 10 bases between the germline ends. CDR3 residues: CASSARLSSYNSPLHF. CDR3 nucleotide sequence: TGTGCCAGCAGCGCCCGACTCAGCTCCTATAATTCACCCCTCCACTTT.

The chain couples TRBV4-1 to TRBJ1-1; 12 bases line up with TRBD1. This CDR3 is 18 amino acids long. Germline V lookup: CDR1 MGHRA, CDR2 YSYEKL. V trimming: 4 bases; J trimming: 0 bases; junction bases outside the gene matches: 9. The CDR3 nucleotides read TGCGCCAGCAGCCTTTCCGGGACAGGGGGCGCAGTGAACACTGAAGCTTTCTTT. Translation gives CASSLSGTGGAVNTEAFF.

The V gene is TRBV2, the J gene TRBJ2-1; D remains ambiguous. Trimming cost V 8 bases and J 14 bases, with 10 bases left between them. The germline V gene encodes CDR1 SNHLY and CDR2 FYNNEI. The CDR3 extends over 9 amino acids. The CDR3 spells CASPGEEFF. CDR3 bases: TGTGCCAGCCCTGGCGAGGAGTTCTTC.

The chain links TRBV7-2 to TRBJ1-4; the match to TRBD1 covers 7 bases. Germline V gives CDR1 SGHTA, CDR2 FQGNSA. J was trimmed by 6 bases and V by 0 bases; bases with no gene match: 4. The CDR3 covers 15 residues. The CDR3 loop is CASSLAGQSYEKLFF. Written as DNA, the CDR3 is TGTGCCAGCAGCTTAGCGGGACAGAGCTATGAAAAACTGTTTTTT.

The V call is TRBV4-3, the J call TRBJ2-7, with a tentative D call TRBD1 (5 bases). The V end was cut by 4 bases, the J end by 4 bases, with 17 bases between. This CDR3 comprises 15 residues. Germline CDR1 LGHNA, CDR2 YSLEER. This chain's CDR3 is CASSPTVDQPYEQYF. The CDR3 coding sequence is TGCGCCAGCAGCCCGACAGTCGATCAACCATACGAGCAGTACTTC.

V is TRBV19 and J is TRBJ2-2, with 8 bases fitting TRBD2. The CDR3 is 17 residues long. V was clipped by 5 bases and J by 3 bases; unmatched bases: 11. CDR1 and CDR2 (germline): LNHDA, SQIVND (reference sequence). CDR3 DNA: TGTGCCAGTAGTTCCCCCCCGGGAGCGGGAGACACCGGGGAGCTGTTTTTT. Amino acid sequence: CASSSPPGAGDTGELFF.

V usage is TRBV5-1 and J usage is TRBJ1-2; 11 bases agree with TRBD1. V lost 0 bases and J lost 2; bases outside the gene matches: 3. The length of the CDR3 is 16 residues. Germline CDR1 is SGHRS and CDR2 is YFSETQ. The DNA for the CDR3 is TGCGCCAGCAGCTTGGCCAGGACAGGGGGCAACTATGGCTACACCTTC. Translation: CASSLARTGGNYGYTF.

This chain joins TRBV30 and TRBJ1-3; TRBD1 matches 7 bases. This CDR3 is 15 amino acids long. The V gene's germline CDR1 is GTSNPN and CDR2 SVGIG (reference sequence). Losses at the gene ends were 0 bases for V and 7 bases for J; bases not matched to a gene: 9. The DNA for the CDR3 is TGTGCCTGGAGTGTTCGACAGGGCGGTCGGAACACCATATATTTT. Amino acid sequence: CAWSVRQGGRNTIYF.

The rearrangement joins TRBV7-8 to TRBJ2-1; TRBD1 matches 7 bases. Per the germline V gene, CDR1 is SGHVS and CDR2 is FQNEAQ. The CDR3 has 13 residues. The trim removed 5 bases at V and 6 bases at J, leaving 4 bases unmatched. The CDR3 reads CASSDRQGNEQFF. CDR3 nucleotides: TGTGCCAGCAGCGACCGACAGGGCAATGAGCAGTTCTTC.

V and J are TRBV15 and TRBJ1-1, with D maybe TRBD1 (5 bases). Trimming pared 3 bases from V and 3 bases from J, leaving 11 bases between. CDR3 length: 14 amino acids. Germline-derived CDR1 and CDR2 are LNHNV and YYDKDF (reference sequence). CDR3 sequence (DNA): TGTGCCACCAGCAGCCAGGGTTGGCACACTGAAGCTTTCTTT. As protein: CATSSQGWHTEAFF. The full variable domain, rest sourced from reference TRBV15 and TRBJ1-1, is DAMVIQNPRYQVTQFGKPVTLSCSQTLNHNVMYWYQQKSSQAPKLLFHYYDKDFNNEADTPDNFQSRRPNTSFCFLDIRSPGLGDTAMYLCATSSQGWHTEAFFGQGTRLTVV.

The chain combines TRBV6-1 with TRBJ2-7, with D perhaps matching TRBD1 (6 bases). From germline, CDR1 is MNHNS and CDR2 SASEGT. The CDR3 extends over 11 amino acids. Trimming pared 6 bases from V and 4 bases from J, leaving 7 bases between. CDR3: CASRDRYEQYF. Here the CDR3 DNA reads TGTGCCAGCAGGGACAGATACGAGCAGTACTTC.

This chain links TRBV15 with TRBJ2-7; 7 bases align to TRBD1. The CDR3 is 16 amino acids. The germline CDR1 and CDR2 sequences are LNHNV and YYDKDF (reference sequence). Losses at the gene ends were 3 bases for V and 3 bases for J; bases not matched to a gene: 11. The CDR3: CATSRGRTGEIYEQYF. Written as DNA, the CDR3 is TGTGCCACCAGCAGGGGCCGGACAGGTGAAATCTACGAGCAGTACTTC.

The rearrangement joins TRBV10-3 to TRBJ1-1, with 7 bases fitting TRBD1. After removal of 8 bases from V and 2 bases from J, the junction contained 5 bases not matched to a gene. CDR3 length: 13 residues. Germline assignment: CDR1 ENHRY and CDR2 SYGVKD. CDR3 sequence: CAIEQGGNTEAFF. Here the CDR3 DNA reads TGTGCCATCGAGCAGGGGGGAAACACTGAAGCTTTCTTT.